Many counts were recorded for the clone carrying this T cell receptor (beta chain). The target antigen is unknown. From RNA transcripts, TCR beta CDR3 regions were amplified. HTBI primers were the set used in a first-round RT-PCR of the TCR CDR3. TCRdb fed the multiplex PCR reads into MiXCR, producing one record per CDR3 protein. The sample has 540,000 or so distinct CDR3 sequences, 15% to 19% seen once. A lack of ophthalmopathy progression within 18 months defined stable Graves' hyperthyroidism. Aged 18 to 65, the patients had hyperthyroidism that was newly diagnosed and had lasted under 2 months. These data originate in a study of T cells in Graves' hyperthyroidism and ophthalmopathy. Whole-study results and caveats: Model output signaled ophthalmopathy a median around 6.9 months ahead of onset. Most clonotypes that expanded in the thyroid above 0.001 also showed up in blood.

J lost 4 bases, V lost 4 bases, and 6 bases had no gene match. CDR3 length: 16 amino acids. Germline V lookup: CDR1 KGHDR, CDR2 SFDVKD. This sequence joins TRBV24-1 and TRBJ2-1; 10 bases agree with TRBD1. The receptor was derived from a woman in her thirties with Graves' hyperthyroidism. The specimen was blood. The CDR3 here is CATSEAGTGVYNEQFF. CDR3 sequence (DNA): TGTGCCACCAGTGAGGCTGGGACAGGGGTATACAATGAGCAGTTCTTC.